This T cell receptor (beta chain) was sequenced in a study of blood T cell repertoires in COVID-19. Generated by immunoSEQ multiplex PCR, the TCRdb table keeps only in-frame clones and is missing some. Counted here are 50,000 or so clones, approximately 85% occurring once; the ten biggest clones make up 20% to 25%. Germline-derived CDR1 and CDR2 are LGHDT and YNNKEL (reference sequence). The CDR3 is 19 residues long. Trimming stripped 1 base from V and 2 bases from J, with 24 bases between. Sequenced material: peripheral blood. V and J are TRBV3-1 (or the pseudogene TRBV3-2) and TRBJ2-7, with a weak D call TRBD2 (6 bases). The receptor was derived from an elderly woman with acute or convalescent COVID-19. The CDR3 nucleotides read TGTGCCAGCAGCCAAGCCGCGGAGGAACCCCCCGGGGGACCCTACGAGCAGTACTTC. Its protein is CASSQAAEEPPGGPYEQYF.